A single sample gave rise to the 18 T cell receptor beta chains below, sequenced in a study of blood T cell repertoires in COVID-19. Using immunoSEQ multiplex PCR, the repertoire was profiled, and TCRdb retains in-frame clones only, with some absent. The sample consists of 75,000 to 85,000 clones, roughly four fifths of them appearing once. Sequences were obtained from peripheral blood. The receptor source for this set is a human donor in a cohort sampled during active COVID-19.

This chain connects TRBV14 to TRBJ2-5; D unclear. The germline V and J ends were trimmed by 1 base and 1 base, with 16 bases remaining between them. Germline V gene sequence: CDR1 SGHDN, CDR2 FVKESK. This CDR3 spans 17 amino acids. CDR3 nucleotides: TGTGCCAGCAGCCAAGGTGTGGTGTGGCAGTCCCAAGAGACCCAGTACTTC. This encodes CASSQGVVWQSQETQYF.

CDR3 sequence reads: CASSLDGAGLREQYF. In DNA, the CDR3 is TGTGCCAGCAGCTTAGATGGGGCAGGGTTACGCGAGCAGTACTTC. The V call is TRBV11-3, the J call TRBJ2-7; perhaps TRBD1 as D (5 bases). The ends were cut back, 0 bases at V and 6 bases at J, with 15 bases in the middle. Looked up from germline, CDR1 is SGHNT and CDR2 is YENEEA. The CDR3 contains 15 residues.

This clone turned up a few times. The rearrangement joins TRBV7-9 to TRBJ1-6; no clear D gene. Trimming removed 1 base at V and 8 bases at J, with 6 bases between. CDR1 SEHNR and CDR2 FQNEAQ come from the germline V gene (reference sequence). The CDR3 extends over 13 amino acids. The CDR3 reads CASSLVPDSPLHF. The DNA of the CDR3 is TGTGCCAGCAGCTTAGTTCCGGATTCACCCCTCCACTTT.

The chain has TRBV3-1 (or the pseudogene TRBV3-2) and TRBJ2-1, with TRBD2 matching 8 bases. The V gene's germline CDR1 is LGHDT and CDR2 YNNKEL (reference sequence). Germline trimming cut 0 bases from V and 9 bases from J; bases unmatched to any gene: 13. This CDR3 has 17 amino acids. The chain's CDR3 is CASSQDRAGGSRIEQFF. The CDR3 region has the DNA TGTGCCAGCAGCCAAGATCGCGCGGGGGGATCAAGGATTGAGCAGTTCTTC.

This clone is deemed medium-sized. The gene calls are TRBV10-1 and TRBJ1-2; a weak D match, TRBD1 (5 bases). The CDR3 is 14 amino acids. Per the germline V gene, CDR1 is WNHNN and CDR2 is SYGVQD (reference sequence). Trimming removed 9 bases at V and 4 bases at J, with 18 bases between. The CDR3 here is CASTPITGTYGYTF. CDR3 DNA: TGCGCCAGTACGCCCATCACAGGTACCTATGGCTACACCTTC.

This clone was recorded only once. J is TRBJ2-7 and V is TRBV5-3; maybe TRBD2 (6 bases). TRBV5-3 is classed as an ORF, of uncertain function. The CDR3 extends over 20 amino acids. Deletions cut 3 bases from V and 4 bases from J, with 32 bases between. CDR3: CARSSSGVKADVYPSYEQYF. The CDR3 bases are TGTGCCAGAAGCTCGTCGGGGGTAAAGGCCGACGTATATCCTTCGTACGAGCAGTACTTC.

The chain joins TRBV6-4 to TRBJ1-1, with D possibly TRBD1 on 5 matching bases. The CDR3 has 13 amino acids. Germline assignment: CDR1 MRHNA and CDR2 SNTAGT. Between the trimmed V and J ends, which lost 4 bases and 0 bases, there was a span of 6 bases. Written as DNA, the CDR3 is TGTGCCAGCAGTGGACAGATGAACACTGAAGCTTTCTTT. Its protein is CASSGQMNTEAFF.

V gene TRBV19 combines with J gene TRBJ1-5; TRBD1 matches 10 bases. CDR1 and CDR2 from the germline V gene are LNHDA and SQIVND (reference sequence). V was clipped by 7 bases and J by 3 bases; unmatched bases: 6. The CDR3 loop spans 15 amino acids. This CDR3 reads CASKDRGYDNQPQHF. In DNA form, the CDR3 reads TGTGCCAGTAAGGACAGGGGGTACGACAATCAGCCCCAGCATTTT. Complete variable domain (other parts from reference TRBV19 and TRBJ1-5): DGGITQSPKYLFRKEGQNVTLSCEQNLNHDAMYWYRQDPGQGLRLIYYSQIVNDFQKGDIAEGYSVSREKKESFPLTVTSAQKNPTAFYLCASKDRGYDNQPQHFGDGTRLSIL.

This clone was seen once. The J gene is TRBJ1-2, the V gene TRBV6-5; a possible D gene is TRBD1 (6 bases). This CDR3 region has 14 residues. The V and J ends lost 4 bases and 4 bases respectively, with 13 bases between them. Germline V CDR1 and CDR2: MNHEY, SVGAGI. Here the CDR3 reads CASSSPGHRYGYTF. Here the CDR3 DNA reads TGTGCCAGCAGTTCCCCGGGACATCGCTATGGCTACACCTTC.

V gene TRBV4-2 combines with J gene TRBJ2-3; 11 bases align to TRBD2. V lost 0 bases, J lost 3 bases, and 5 bases stayed unmatched. The CDR3 covers 17 residues. CDR1 LGHNA and CDR2 YNFKEQ come from the germline V gene. CDR3 DNA: TGTGCCAGCAGCCAAGAAGGGCTAGCGGGGGGTACAGATACGCAGTATTTT. Encoded protein: CASSQEGLAGGTDTQYF.

The chain is built from TRBV4-1 and TRBJ1-2; D is possibly TRBD1 (5 bases). The CDR3 sequence is 16 residues long. V was pared by 2 bases and J by 3 bases, with 16 bases between. The V gene's germline CDR1 is MGHRA and CDR2 YSYEKL. CDR3 sequence: CASSQPRTRQDYGYTF. The CDR3 DNA is TGCGCCAGCAGCCAACCCAGGACACGCCAGGACTATGGCTACACCTTC.

The chain couples TRBV12-3 or TRBV12-4 to TRBJ2-7; no definite D call. The CDR3 is made up of 12 amino acids. V dropped 5 bases and J dropped 3 bases, with 8 bases sitting between them. Here the CDR3 reads CASSRHLYEQYF. The CDR3 DNA sequence: TGTGCCAGCAGTCGACACCTCTACGAGCAGTACTTC.

This sequence joins TRBV7-9 and TRBJ2-5, with 8 bases lining up with TRBD1. The CDR3 totals 14 residues. The trim removed 5 bases at V and 7 bases at J, leaving 9 bases unmatched. Looked up from germline, CDR1 is SEHNR and CDR2 is FQNEAQ (reference sequence). In DNA, the CDR3 is TGTGCCAGCAGCGGAGACAGGGGCGGTTGGACCCAGTACTTC. Protein product: CASSGDRGGWTQYF.

The chain uses TRBV29-1 and TRBJ1-4, with D maybe TRBD1 (5 bases). The CDR3 is 14 residues long. CDR1 is SQVTM and CDR2 is ANQGSEA in the germline V gene. V lost 5 bases, J lost 5 bases, and 15 bases lay in between. This CDR3 reads CSVYEWTPNEKLFF. The DNA of the CDR3 is TGCAGCGTTTATGAGTGGACACCGAATGAAAAACTGTTTTTT. Supplemented by reference TRBV29-1 and TRBJ1-4, the full variable domain reads SAVISQKPSRDICQRGTSLTIQCQVDSQVTMMFWYRQQPGQSLTLIATANQGSEATYESGFVIDKFPISRPNLTFSTLTVSNMSPEDSSIYLCSVYEWTPNEKLFFGSGTQLSVL.

This clone was observed at least ten times. The genes are TRBV5-1 and TRBJ2-7; D is unresolved. This CDR3 spans 14 amino acids. CDR1 and CDR2 from the germline V gene are SGHRS and YFSETQ. The ends were cut back, 0 bases at V and 5 bases at J, with 12 bases in the middle. The CDR3 spells CASSLGSGWDEQYF. The CDR3 DNA follows: TGCGCCAGCAGCTTGGGGTCAGGATGGGACGAGCAGTACTTC. Full variable domain (outside the CDR3, taken from reference TRBV5-1 and TRBJ2-7): KAGVTQTPRYLIKTRGQQVTLSCSPISGHRSVSWYQQTPGQGLQFLFEYFSETQRNKGNFPGRFSGRQFSNSRSEMNVSTLELGDSALYLCASSLGSGWDEQYFGPGTRLTVT.

The count of this clone is one. The chain is built from TRBV6-2 or TRBV6-3 and TRBJ2-7; D is undetermined. The V end was cut by 1 base, the J end by 6 bases, with 7 bases between. The V gene's germline CDR1 is MNHEY and CDR2 SVGEGT. The length of the CDR3 is 12 residues. The CDR3 here is CASSYFPSEQYF. CDR3 in DNA: TGTGCCAGCAGTTACTTTCCATCCGAGCAGTACTTC.

V and J are TRBV4-1 and TRBJ1-5; D remains ambiguous. Germline values: CDR1 MGHRA, CDR2 YSYEKL. Trimming left V 0 bases short and J 3 bases short, with 9 bases between. The CDR3 length is 15 residues. The chain's CDR3 is CASSQDGQDNQPQHF. The DNA of the CDR3 is TGCGCCAGCAGCCAAGATGGCCAGGACAATCAGCCCCAGCATTTT.

This chain joins TRBV18 and TRBJ2-3; possibly TRBD2 for D (6 bases). Per the germline V gene, CDR1 is KGHSH and CDR2 is LQKENI. The CDR3 runs 15 residues. V was pared by 2 bases and J by 5 bases, with 14 bases between. CDR3 region: CASSPKIGGLDTQYF. The CDR3 DNA is TGTGCCAGCTCACCAAAGATCGGGGGACTAGATACGCAGTATTTT.